The sequence of this TCR beta chain was determined in a study of T cells in Graves' hyperthyroidism and ophthalmopathy. The study, taken as a whole, reports: Most expanded thyroid clonotypes above 0.001 also appeared in blood.

The V end was cut by 5 bases, the J end by 5 bases, with 6 bases between. CDR3 length: 11 amino acids. Germline assignment: CDR1 MGHDK and CDR2 SYGVNS. Patients aged 18 to 65 with hyperthyroidism were newly diagnosed, with duration under 2 months. This clonotype was picked up many times. Its antigen is undetermined. Amplification of TCR beta CDR3 regions was performed using RNA transcripts as template. The TCR CDR3 first-round RT-PCR relied on the HTBI primer set. TCRdb re-analysed the multiplex PCR reads in MiXCR, keeping a single row per CDR3 protein. The sample has under 700,000 distinct CDR3 sequences, under 60% seen once.

Sequencing was performed on peripheral blood or thyroid tissue (not recorded which). The clonotype was recovered from a woman under 30 with Graves' hyperthyroidism. The rearrangement uses TRBV25-1 and TRBJ1-2; D is unclear. CDR3 in DNA: TGTGCCAGCAGTTCTTATTATGGCTACACCTTC. The encoded protein is CASSSYYGYTF.